This TCR beta chain was profiled in a study of spatial heterogeneity in lung cancer. As for the study in general: Sequences of the beta chain were consistently detected in greater numbers than alpha-chain sequences. The study observed each unique TCR and UMI combination more than ten times on average in raw reads.

The time point here: sample taken at primary tumor resection. Unsorted whole RNA of tumor, nontumor lung or frozen PBMC was sequenced. Donation came from about 72 patients with untreated early-stage non-small cell lung cancer. A unique molecular identifier was carried by every single TCR cDNA molecule. TCRdb re-derived calls from the 5' RACE reads in MiXCR, one entry per CDR3 protein. The sample lists roughly 10,000 distinct CDR3 sequences, around 3.6% seen once, with approximately 7.5% in the top ten. The CDR3 extends over 14 amino acids. Germline V gene data show CDR1 as SQVTM and CDR2 as ANQGSEA. V lost 6 bases to trimming and J lost 11 bases; unmatched junction nucleotides: 14. This clonotype ranks as medium-sized.

The sequences come from normal lung tissue next to the tumor, collected at surgery. The receptor was derived from a male donor with early-stage non-small cell lung cancer. V usage is TRBV29-1 and J usage is TRBJ1-1; 11 nucleotides match TRBD1. The DNA of the CDR3 is TGCAGCGTGGGGGACAGGGGGGCCCTATCCCCTGCTTTCTTT. Protein product: CSVGDRGALSPAFF.